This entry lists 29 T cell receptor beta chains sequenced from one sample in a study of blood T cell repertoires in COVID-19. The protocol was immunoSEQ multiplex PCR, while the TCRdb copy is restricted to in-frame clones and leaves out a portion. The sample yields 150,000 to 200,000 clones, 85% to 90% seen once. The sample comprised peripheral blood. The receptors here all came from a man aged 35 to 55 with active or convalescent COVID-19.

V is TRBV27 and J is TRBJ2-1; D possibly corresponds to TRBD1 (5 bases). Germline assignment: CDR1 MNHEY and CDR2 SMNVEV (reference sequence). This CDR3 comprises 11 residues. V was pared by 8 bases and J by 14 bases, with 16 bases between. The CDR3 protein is CASGPRTKEFF. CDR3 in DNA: TGTGCCAGCGGCCCTAGGACAAAGGAGTTCTTC.

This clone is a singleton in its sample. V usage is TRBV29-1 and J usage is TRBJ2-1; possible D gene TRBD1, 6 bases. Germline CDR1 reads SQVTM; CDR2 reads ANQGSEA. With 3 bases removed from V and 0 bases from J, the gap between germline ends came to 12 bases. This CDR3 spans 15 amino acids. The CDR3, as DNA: TGCAGCGTTGAGGGGGACATCTCCTCCTACAATGAGCAGTTCTTC. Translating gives CSVEGDISSYNEQFF.

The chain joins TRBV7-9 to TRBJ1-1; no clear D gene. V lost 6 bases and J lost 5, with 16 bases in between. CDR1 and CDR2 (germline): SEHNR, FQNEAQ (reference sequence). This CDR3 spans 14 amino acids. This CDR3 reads CASSIGTRETEAFF. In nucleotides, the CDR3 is TGTGCCAGCAGTATAGGTACTCGGGAAACTGAAGCTTTCTTT.

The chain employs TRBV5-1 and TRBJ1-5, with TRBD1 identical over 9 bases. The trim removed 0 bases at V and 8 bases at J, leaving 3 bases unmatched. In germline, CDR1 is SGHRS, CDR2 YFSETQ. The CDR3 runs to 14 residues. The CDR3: CASSLDRGQEPQHF. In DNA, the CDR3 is TGCGCCAGCAGCTTGGACAGGGGGCAAGAGCCCCAGCATTTT.

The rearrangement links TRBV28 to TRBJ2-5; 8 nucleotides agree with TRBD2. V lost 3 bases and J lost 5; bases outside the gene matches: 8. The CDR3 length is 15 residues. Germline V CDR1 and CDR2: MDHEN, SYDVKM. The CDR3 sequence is CASSLERERGETQYF. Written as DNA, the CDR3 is TGTGCCAGCAGTTTGGAGCGGGAGCGGGGCGAGACCCAGTACTTC.

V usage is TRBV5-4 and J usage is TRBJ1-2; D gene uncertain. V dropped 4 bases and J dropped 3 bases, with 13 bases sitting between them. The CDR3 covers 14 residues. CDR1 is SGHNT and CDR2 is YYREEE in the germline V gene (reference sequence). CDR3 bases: TGTGCCAGCAGCCGGACGGGGTTGGACTATGGCTACACCTTC. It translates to CASSRTGLDYGYTF.

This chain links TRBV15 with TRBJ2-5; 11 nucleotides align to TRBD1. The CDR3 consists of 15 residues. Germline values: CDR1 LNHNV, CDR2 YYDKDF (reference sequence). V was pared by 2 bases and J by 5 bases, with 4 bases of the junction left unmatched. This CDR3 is CATSRPDRGQETQYF. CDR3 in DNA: TGTGCCACCAGCAGACCGGACAGGGGGCAGGAGACCCAGTACTTC.

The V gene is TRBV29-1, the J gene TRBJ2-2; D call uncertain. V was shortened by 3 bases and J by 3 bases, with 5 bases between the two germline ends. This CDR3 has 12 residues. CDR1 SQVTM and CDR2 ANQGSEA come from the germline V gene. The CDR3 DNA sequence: TGCAGCGTTGATGAGCACACCGGGGAGCTGTTTTTT. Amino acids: CSVDEHTGELFF.

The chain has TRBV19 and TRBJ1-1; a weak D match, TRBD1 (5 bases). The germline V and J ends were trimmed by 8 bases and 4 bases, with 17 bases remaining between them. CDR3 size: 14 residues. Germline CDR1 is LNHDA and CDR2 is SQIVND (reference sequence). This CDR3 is CASSQDNRLTEAFF. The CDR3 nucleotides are TGTGCCAGTTCCCAAGACAACAGGCTCACTGAAGCTTTCTTT.

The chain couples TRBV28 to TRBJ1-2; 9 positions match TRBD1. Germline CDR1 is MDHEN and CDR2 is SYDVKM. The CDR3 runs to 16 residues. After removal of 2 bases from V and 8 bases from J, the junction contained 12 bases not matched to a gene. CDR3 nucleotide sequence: TGTGCCAGCAGTTTACGGCGGGACAGGGCGACTAAGGGCTACACCTTC. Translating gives CASSLRRDRATKGYTF.

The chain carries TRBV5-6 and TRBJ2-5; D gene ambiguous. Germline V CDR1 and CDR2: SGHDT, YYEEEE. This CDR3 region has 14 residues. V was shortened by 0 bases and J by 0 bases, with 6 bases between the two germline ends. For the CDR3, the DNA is TGTGCCAGCAGCTTGGATCGGTACCAAGAGACCCAGTACTTC. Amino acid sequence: CASSLDRYQETQYF. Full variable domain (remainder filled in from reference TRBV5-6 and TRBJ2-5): DAGVTQSPTHLIKTRGQQVTLRCSPKSGHDTVSWYQQALGQGPQFIFQYYEEEERQRGNFPDRFSGHQFPNYSSELNVNALLLGDSALYLCASSLDRYQETQYFGPGTRLLVL.

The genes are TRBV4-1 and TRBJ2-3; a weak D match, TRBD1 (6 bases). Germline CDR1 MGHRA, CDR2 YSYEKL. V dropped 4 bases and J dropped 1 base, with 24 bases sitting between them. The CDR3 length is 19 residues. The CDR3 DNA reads TGCGCCAGCAGCCGAGAGACGGCCTGGGACACGTCTCGCACAGATACGCAGTATTTT. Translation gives CASSRETAWDTSRTDTQYF.

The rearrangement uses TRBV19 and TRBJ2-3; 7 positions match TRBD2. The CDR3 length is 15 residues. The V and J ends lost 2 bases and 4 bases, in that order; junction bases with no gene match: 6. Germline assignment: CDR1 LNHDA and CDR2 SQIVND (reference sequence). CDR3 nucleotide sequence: TGTGCCAGTAGTATAAGCGGGGTGGGGGCAGATACGCAGTATTTT. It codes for CASSISGVGADTQYF.

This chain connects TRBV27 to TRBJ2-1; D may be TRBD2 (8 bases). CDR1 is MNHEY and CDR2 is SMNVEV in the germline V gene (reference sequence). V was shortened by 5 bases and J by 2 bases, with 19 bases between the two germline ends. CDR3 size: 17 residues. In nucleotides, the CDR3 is TGTGCCAGCAGTCGCCCCCAGGGGGGACTAGCCTACAATGAGCAGTTCTTC. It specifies CASSRPQGGLAYNEQFF.

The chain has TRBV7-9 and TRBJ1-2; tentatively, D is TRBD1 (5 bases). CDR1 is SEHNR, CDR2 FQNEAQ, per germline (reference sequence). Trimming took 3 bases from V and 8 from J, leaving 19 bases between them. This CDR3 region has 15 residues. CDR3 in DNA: TGTGCCAGCAGCTTTGTCGATAGGGGCTTTCGAGGCTACACCTTC. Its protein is CASSFVDRGFRGYTF. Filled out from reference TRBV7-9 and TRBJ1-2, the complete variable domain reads DTGVSQNPRHKITKRGQNVTFRCDPISEHNRLYWYRQTLGQGPEFLTYFQNEAQLEKSRLLSDRFSAERPKGSFSTLEIQRTEQGDSAMYLCASSFVDRGFRGYTFGSGTRLTVV.

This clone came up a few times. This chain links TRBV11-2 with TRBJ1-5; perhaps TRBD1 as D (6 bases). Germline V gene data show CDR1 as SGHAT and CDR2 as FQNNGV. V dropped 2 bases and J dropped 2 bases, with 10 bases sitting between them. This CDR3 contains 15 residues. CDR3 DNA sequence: TGTGCCAGCAGCTTACAGGACAGTCGCAATCAGCCCCAGCATTTT. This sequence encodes CASSLQDSRNQPQHF.

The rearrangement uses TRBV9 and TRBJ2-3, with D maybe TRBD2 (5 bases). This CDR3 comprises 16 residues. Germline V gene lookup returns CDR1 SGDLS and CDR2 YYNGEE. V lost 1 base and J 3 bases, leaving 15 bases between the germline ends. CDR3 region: CASSVQDLALTDTQYF. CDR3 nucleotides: TGTGCCAGCAGCGTACAGGACTTAGCCCTGACAGATACGCAGTATTTT.

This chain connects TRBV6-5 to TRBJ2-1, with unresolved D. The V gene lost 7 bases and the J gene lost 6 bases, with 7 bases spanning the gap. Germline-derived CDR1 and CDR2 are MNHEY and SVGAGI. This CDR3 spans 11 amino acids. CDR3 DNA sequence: TGTGCCAGCATCGAGAGCAATGAGCAGTTCTTC. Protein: CASIESNEQFF.

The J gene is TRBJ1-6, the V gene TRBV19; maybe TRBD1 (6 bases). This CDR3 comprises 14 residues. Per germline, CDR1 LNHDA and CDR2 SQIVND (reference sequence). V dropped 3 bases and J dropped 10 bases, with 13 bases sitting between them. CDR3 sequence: CASSINPGDSPLHF. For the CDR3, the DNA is TGTGCCAGTAGTATTAATCCAGGGGACTCACCCCTCCACTTT. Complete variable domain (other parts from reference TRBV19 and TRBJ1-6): DGGITQSPKYLFRKEGQNVTLSCEQNLNHDAMYWYRQDPGQGLRLIYYSQIVNDFQKGDIAEGYSVSREKKESFPLTVTSAQKNPTAFYLCASSINPGDSPLHFGNGTRLTVT.

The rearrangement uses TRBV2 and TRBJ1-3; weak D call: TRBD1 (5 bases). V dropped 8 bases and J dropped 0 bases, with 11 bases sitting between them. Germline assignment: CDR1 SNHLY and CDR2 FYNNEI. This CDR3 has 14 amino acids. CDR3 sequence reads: CASHLGHSGNTIYF. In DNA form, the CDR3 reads TGTGCCAGCCACCTAGGACACTCTGGAAACACCATATATTTT.

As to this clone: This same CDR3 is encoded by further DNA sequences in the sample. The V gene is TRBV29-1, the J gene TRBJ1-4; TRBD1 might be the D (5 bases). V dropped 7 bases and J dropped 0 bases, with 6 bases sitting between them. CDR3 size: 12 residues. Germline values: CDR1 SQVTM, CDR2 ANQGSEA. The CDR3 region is CSATATNEKLFF. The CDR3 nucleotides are TGCAGCGCGACAGCAACTAATGAAAAACTGTTTTTT.

The CDR3 region is CASSQGPTGQLITDTQYF. CDR3 DNA: TGTGCCAGCAGCCAAGGTCCAACGGGACAGCTAATAACAGATACGCAGTATTTT. The V call is TRBV14, the J call TRBJ2-3; 7 nucleotides match TRBD1. The CDR3 is made up of 18 amino acids. CDR1 and CDR2 from the germline V gene are SGHDN and FVKESK. V lost 1 base to trimming and J lost 3 bases; unmatched junction nucleotides: 13. The variable domain in full, completed from reference TRBV14 and TRBJ2-3, reads EAGVTQFPSHSVIEKGQTVTLRCDPISGHDNLYWYRRVMGKEIKFLLHFVKESKQDESGMPNNRFLAERTGGTYSTLKVQPAELEDSGVYFCASSQGPTGQLITDTQYFGPGTRLTVL.

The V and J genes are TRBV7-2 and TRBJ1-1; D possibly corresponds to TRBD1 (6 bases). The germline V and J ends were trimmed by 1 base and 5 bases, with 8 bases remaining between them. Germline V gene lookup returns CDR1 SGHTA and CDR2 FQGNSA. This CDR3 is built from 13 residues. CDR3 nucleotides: TGTGCCAGCAGCTTAGACAGGGATACTGAAGCTTTCTTT. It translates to CASSLDRDTEAFF. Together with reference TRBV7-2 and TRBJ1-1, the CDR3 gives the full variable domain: GAGVSQSPSNKVTEKGKDVELRCDPISGHTALYWYRQSLGQGLEFLIYFQGNSAPDKSGLPSDRFSAERTGGSVSTLTIQRTQQEDSAVYLCASSLDRDTEAFFGQGTRLTVV.

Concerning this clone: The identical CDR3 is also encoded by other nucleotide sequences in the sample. The CDR3 loop reads CASSYRGGNTEAFF. CDR3 nucleotide sequence: TGTGCCAGCAGTTACAGGGGGGGGAACACTGAAGCTTTCTTT. The V and J genes are TRBV28 and TRBJ1-1, with 8 bases lining up with TRBD1. V gave up 4 bases and J gave up 1 base; unmatched junction bases: 2. The CDR3 runs 14 residues. Looked up from germline, CDR1 is MDHEN and CDR2 is SYDVKM.

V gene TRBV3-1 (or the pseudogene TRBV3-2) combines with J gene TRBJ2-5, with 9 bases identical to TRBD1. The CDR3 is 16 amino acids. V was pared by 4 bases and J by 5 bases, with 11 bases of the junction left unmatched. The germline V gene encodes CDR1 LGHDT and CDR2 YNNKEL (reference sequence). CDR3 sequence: CASSPARGQGWETQYF. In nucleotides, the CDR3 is TGTGCCAGCAGCCCGGCCCGGGGACAGGGATGGGAGACCCAGTACTTC.

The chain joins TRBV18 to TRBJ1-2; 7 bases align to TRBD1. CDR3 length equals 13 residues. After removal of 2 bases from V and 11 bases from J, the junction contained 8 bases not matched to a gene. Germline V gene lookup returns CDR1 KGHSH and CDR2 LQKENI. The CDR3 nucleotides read TGTGCCAGCTCACCAACGGACAGGTTCGGGTACACCTTC. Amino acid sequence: CASSPTDRFGYTF.

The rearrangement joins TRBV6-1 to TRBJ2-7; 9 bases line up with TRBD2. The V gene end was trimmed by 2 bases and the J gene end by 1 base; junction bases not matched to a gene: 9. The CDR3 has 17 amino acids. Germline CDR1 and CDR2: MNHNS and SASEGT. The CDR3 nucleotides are TGTGCCAGCAGTGAAAATTTTAGCGGGAGAGGATCCTACGAGCAGTACTTC. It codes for CASSENFSGRGSYEQYF.

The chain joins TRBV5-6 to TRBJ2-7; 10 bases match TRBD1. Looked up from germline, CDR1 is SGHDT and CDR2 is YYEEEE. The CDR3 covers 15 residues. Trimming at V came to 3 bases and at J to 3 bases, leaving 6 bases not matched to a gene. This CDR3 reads CASSSGGTGVYEQYF. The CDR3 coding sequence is TGTGCCAGCAGCTCGGGGGGGACAGGGGTCTACGAGCAGTACTTC.

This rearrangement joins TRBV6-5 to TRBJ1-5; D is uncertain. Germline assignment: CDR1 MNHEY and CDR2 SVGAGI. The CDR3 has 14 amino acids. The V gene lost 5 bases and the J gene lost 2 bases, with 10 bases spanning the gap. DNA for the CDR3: TGTGCCAGCAGTCGAGGTTCGGGCAATCAGCCCCAGCATTTT. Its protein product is CASSRGSGNQPQHF.